This TCR beta chain was documented in a study of OX40 agonist ivuxolimab in advanced cancers. Concerning the study at large: The costimulatory receptor OX40 (CD134) was targeted by ivuxolimab, a fully human IgG2 agonistic monoclonal antibody. Intravenous ivuxolimab was administered to patients every 2 weeks at six dose levels: 0.01, 0.1, 0.3, 1.5, 3 and 10 mg/kg. Of the 50 or so patients in dose escalation, about 20 had hepatocellular carcinoma, approximately 15 had melanoma, 9 had renal cell carcinoma and 9 had head and neck cancer. A male proportion of 75% to 85% and a mean age of 60 years, ranging from roughly 23 to 90, were recorded for the dose-escalation cohort. Prior anti-PD-1, anti-PD-L1 or anti-CTLA-4 therapy was permitted, and 30% to 50% of dose-escalation patients had received checkpoint inhibitors. Partial responses occurred in three dose-escalation patients, of whom one had hepatocellular carcinoma and two had cutaneous melanoma. Peripheral TCRbeta sequencing aimed to test whether ivuxolimab altered TCR sequence diversity and caused clonal T-cell expansion. The paper reports the monotherapy dose-escalation portion (N of about 52 patients) of the phase I ivuxolimab trial.

A note on this clone: Which antigen it targets is not known. No qualities accompany the bases; no much larger clone lies one base away.

For sequencing of the TCRbeta CDR3 region, genomic DNA was extracted from the sorted cells. TCRbeta CDR3 regions were sequenced using the immunoSEQ Assay. What TCRdb holds here is the immuneACCESS table cut down to in-frame rearrangements. Part of the clones is not present; checked against another copy, under half of the missing clones reflect an unresolved V gene, and the others are unexplained. The sample table lists approximately 76,000 clones, over 75% of them with a count of one. The ten largest make up roughly 0.66% of the sample. Patients with a history of autoimmune disease or receiving systemic immunosuppression were excluded from the trial. Peripheral blood for TCR sequencing was collected from all dose cohorts at baseline, on cycle 4 day 1, and on cycle 7 day 1. Samples came from an open-label, multicenter, first-in-human phase I dose-escalation trial of ivuxolimab. Adults with locally advanced or metastatic melanoma, renal cell carcinoma, hepatocellular carcinoma or head and neck squamous cell carcinoma were enrolled in the trial. Before TCR sequencing, CD4+ and CD8+ T cells were separately sorted from peripheral blood.

General findings and caveats noted by the study authors: In the 0.1-3.0 mg/kg groups, partial responders had among the lowest normalized peripheral clonal expansion, particularly in CD8+ T cells. Antigen specificity was not determined for the clonally expanded peripheral T cells. At doses of 0.1 to 3.0 mg/kg, clonal expansion of both CD4+ and CD8+ blood T cells was observed from baseline to week 6. On average, CD8+ T cells showed more expanded clones than CD4+ T cells after ivuxolimab. Low levels of normalized T-cell clonal expansion were also shown by some nonresponding patients.

From the cysteine through the phenylalanine, the CDR3 covers 14 amino acids. The kept DNA is CDR3 alone, 42 bases in frame from the first base. CDR1 and CDR2 (MNHEY, SVGAGI) derive from the germline V gene. Cut back by 2 bases and 0 bases, the V and J ends lie 7 bases apart. The TCR comes from an adult with an advanced solid tumor such as melanoma, head and neck, liver or kidney cancer. The chain is made from TRBV6-5 and TRBJ1-1; the D gene is not confidently resolved. Here the sequenced sample was CD4+ or CD8+ T cells sorted from blood, taken in a trial of the OX40 agonist ivuxolimab. The CDR3 in this case is CASSYDLMNTEAFF. The bases read TGTGCCAGCAGTTACGACCTTATGAACACTGAAGCTTTCTTT.